Below are 32 T cell receptor beta chains sequenced from a single sample in a study of T cell responses to AZD1222 COVID-19 vaccine. The protocol was immunoSEQ multiplex PCR, while the TCRdb copy is restricted to in-frame clones and leaves out a portion. This table has 180,000 or so clones, 80% to 95% appearing once. The source was peripheral blood, collected 28 days after the second AZD1222 dose. The source of these receptors is an adult who received the AZD1222 COVID-19 vaccine.

The chain combines TRBV4-3 with TRBJ2-3; the match to TRBD2 covers 11 bases. The V gene end was trimmed by 0 bases and the J gene end by 1 base; junction bases not matched to a gene: 3. The CDR3 has 17 residues. Per germline, CDR1 LGHNA and CDR2 YSLEER. CDR3 region: CASSQDKTSGGTDTQYF. In nucleotides, the CDR3 is TGCGCCAGCAGCCAAGATAAGACTAGCGGGGGCACAGATACGCAGTATTTT.

In DNA form, the CDR3 reads TGTGCCAGCAGCTTTAACGGGGGGCACGACACCGGGGAGCTGTTTTTT. It encodes CASSFNGGHDTGELFF. The chain uses TRBV11-1 and TRBJ2-2, with D possibly being TRBD2 (7 bases). This CDR3 is 16 amino acids long. V lost 3 bases to trimming and J lost 3 bases, with 14 bases between them. CDR1 and CDR2 (germline): SGHAT, FQDESV (reference sequence).

CDR3 nucleotides: TGTGCCAGCAGCTTACGTAGGGTCGGGGCTTTCTTT. Translated, it gives CASSLRRVGAFF. The V call is TRBV13, the J call TRBJ1-1; D not resolved. CDR1 is PRHDT, CDR2 FYEKMQ, per germline (reference sequence). The CDR3 has 12 residues. Trimming cost V 2 bases and J 11 bases, with 12 bases left between them.

The chain carries TRBV27 and TRBJ2-1; no firm D call. Germline values: CDR1 MNHEY, CDR2 SMNVEV (reference sequence). Trimming cost V 5 bases and J 4 bases, with 21 bases left between them. There are 17 residues in the CDR3. CDR3 in amino acids: CASSPTYGSLMYNEQFF. For the CDR3, the DNA is TGTGCCAGCAGTCCCACGTACGGCTCTTTAATGTACAATGAGCAGTTCTTC.

The chain has TRBV9 and TRBJ2-7; D not certain. V was cut by 2 bases and J by 2 bases, with 11 bases left in between. CDR1 and CDR2 from the germline V gene are SGDLS and YYNGEE. This CDR3 comprises 14 residues. The CDR3: CASSVNSLPYEQYF. The CDR3 DNA follows: TGTGCCAGCAGCGTTAATAGCCTACCCTACGAGCAGTACTTC.

This clone appeared a single time. The genes are TRBV18 and TRBJ2-4; D might be TRBD1 or TRBD2, each matching 6 bases. V was clipped by 3 bases and J by 1 base, with 16 bases between them. Germline V gene lookup returns CDR1 KGHSH and CDR2 LQKENI. This CDR3 spans 17 amino acids. The CDR3 DNA is TGTGCCAGCTCACCGCATAACACGGGGGCGGCCAAAAACATTCAGTACTTC. Translation gives CASSPHNTGAAKNIQYF.

In its sample, this clone was seen once. The gene calls are TRBV19 and TRBJ2-7; D is unclear. CDR1 and CDR2 from the germline V gene are LNHDA and SQIVND (reference sequence). The CDR3 loop spans 13 amino acids. Trimming took off 4 bases at V and 7 bases at J, with 14 bases between the two ends. DNA of the CDR3: TGTGCCAGTAGTACGGCGACTCGCTCGGAGCAGTACTTC. It specifies CASSTATRSEQYF. Using reference TRBV19 and TRBJ2-7 for the parts outside the CDR3, the full variable domain is DGGITQSPKYLFRKEGQNVTLSCEQNLNHDAMYWYRQDPGQGLRLIYYSQIVNDFQKGDIAEGYSVSREKKESFPLTVTSAQKNPTAFYLCASSTATRSEQYFGPGTRLTVT.

The chain is built from TRBV6-1 and TRBJ2-7; D may match TRBD1 or TRBD2 (5 bases each). Germline CDR1 is MNHNS and CDR2 is SASEGT. V lost 7 bases and J 1 base, leaving 8 bases between the germline ends. The CDR3 contains 12 residues. The CDR3: CASKRGSYEQYF. The CDR3, as DNA: TGTGCCAGCAAGAGGGGATCCTACGAGCAGTACTTC.

This clone is a singleton in its sample. The chain carries TRBV28 and TRBJ1-6; 11 nucleotides line up with TRBD1. The CDR3 has 19 residues. Germline lookup yields CDR1 MDHEN and CDR2 SYDVKM. J was trimmed by 1 base and V by 2 bases; bases with no gene match: 7. The CDR3 here is CASSLGTGGILSYNSPLHF. CDR3 DNA sequence: TGTGCCAGCAGTTTAGGGACAGGGGGAATTTTGTCCTATAATTCACCCCTCCACTTT.

This chain uses TRBV10-3 with TRBJ2-3, with TRBD2 matching over 11 bases. Germline V gene lookup returns CDR1 ENHRY and CDR2 SYGVKD. Trimming took 3 bases from V and 1 from J; bases not matched to a gene: 3. The CDR3 spans 16 residues. The CDR3 is CAISETSGGGTDTQYF. The CDR3 nucleotides read TGTGCCATCAGTGAAACTAGCGGGGGTGGCACAGATACGCAGTATTTT.

This chain joins TRBV6-6 and TRBJ2-5; 9 nucleotides agree with TRBD1. The CDR3 has 14 residues. Germline V gives CDR1 MNHNY, CDR2 SVGAGI (reference sequence). The trim removed 10 bases at V and 5 bases at J, leaving 11 bases unmatched. The CDR3 protein is CATTPTGGRETQYF. The CDR3, as DNA: TGTGCCACTACCCCCACAGGGGGCAGGGAGACCCAGTACTTC.

This clone was found a few times. The rearrangement links TRBV2 to TRBJ2-7; weak D call: TRBD1 (7 bases). This CDR3 is built from 13 residues. Trimming stripped 6 bases from V and 5 bases from J, with 14 bases between. The V gene's germline CDR1 is SNHLY and CDR2 FYNNEI. The CDR3 bases are TGTGCCAGCAGGGGGGGACAGTTGGACGAGCAGTACTTC. This sequence encodes CASRGGQLDEQYF. The full variable domain, rest sourced from reference TRBV2 and TRBJ2-7, is EPEVTQTPSHQVTQMGQEVILRCVPISNHLYFYWYRQILGQKVEFLVSFYNNEISEKSEIFDDQFSVERPDGSNFTLKIRSTKLEDSAMYFCASRGGQLDEQYFGPGTRLTVT.

The chain recombines TRBV29-1 with TRBJ2-2; 9 bases agree with TRBD2. The junction had 9 bases not matched to a gene; V was cut back by 7 bases and J by 6 bases. The CDR3 has 14 amino acids. Germline V gene sequence: CDR1 SQVTM, CDR2 ANQGSEA. CDR3 amino acids: CSGIAGDRAGELFF. The DNA for the CDR3 is TGCAGCGGTATAGCGGGAGATAGGGCCGGGGAGCTGTTTTTT.

This clone showed up just once. J is TRBJ2-3 and V is TRBV18; tentatively, D is TRBD1 (5 bases). Germline CDR1 is KGHSH and CDR2 is LQKENI. Trimming took 2 bases from V and 8 from J, leaving 8 bases between them. The CDR3 has 12 amino acids. CDR3 loop: CASSPGAGTQYF. Here the CDR3 DNA reads TGTGCCAGCTCACCAGGGGCCGGTACGCAGTATTTT.

This chain joins TRBV28 and TRBJ1-2, with a weak D call TRBD1 (5 bases). V was shortened by 2 bases and J by 9 bases, with 16 bases between the two germline ends. Germline V gene sequence: CDR1 MDHEN, CDR2 SYDVKM. CDR3 size: 14 residues. The CDR3 sequence: CASSLPRQNDRYTF. The CDR3 nucleotides read TGTGCCAGCAGTTTACCAAGACAGAACGATCGCTACACCTTC.

The chain recombines TRBV27 with TRBJ2-7; no clear D gene. In germline, CDR1 is MNHEY, CDR2 SMNVEV (reference sequence). Deletions cut 5 bases from V and 10 bases from J, with 15 bases between. The CDR3 has 12 residues. The CDR3 here is CASSDGFGPQYF. DNA for the CDR3: TGTGCCAGCAGTGATGGGTTCGGGCCTCAGTACTTC.

V is TRBV3-1 (or the pseudogene TRBV3-2) and J is TRBJ1-5, with D unclear. The germline V gene has CDR1 LGHDT and CDR2 YNNKEL (reference sequence). The CDR3 has 15 residues. Between the trimmed V and J ends, which lost 2 bases and 0 bases, there was a span of 8 bases. CDR3 amino acids: CASSQFRTSNQPQHF. Written as DNA, the CDR3 is TGTGCCAGCAGCCAATTTCGGACTAGCAATCAGCCCCAGCATTTT.

The J gene is TRBJ1-2, the V gene TRBV5-1, with 7 bases matching TRBD1. Germline CDR1 reads SGHRS; CDR2 reads YFSETQ. Trimming cost V 4 bases and J 0 bases; bases outside gene matches: 9. This CDR3 comprises 16 residues. The CDR3 nucleotides read TGCGCCAGCAGCCAAACTTACAGGGGCTCTAACTATGGCTACACCTTC. Translating it yields CASSQTYRGSNYGYTF.

The V and J genes are TRBV19 and TRBJ2-4, with TRBD2 identical over 10 bases. Germline V gene data show CDR1 as LNHDA and CDR2 as SQIVND (reference sequence). With 1 base clipped from V and 0 bases from J, the junction kept 0 bases outside the gene matches. CDR3 length: 16 amino acids. This CDR3 reads CASSIGTSGAKNIQYF. In DNA, the CDR3 is TGTGCCAGTAGTATAGGGACTAGCGGAGCCAAAAACATTCAGTACTTC. The full variable domain, with the rest looked up from reference TRBV19 and TRBJ2-4, is DGGITQSPKYLFRKEGQNVTLSCEQNLNHDAMYWYRQDPGQGLRLIYYSQIVNDFQKGDIAEGYSVSREKKESFPLTVTSAQKNPTAFYLCASSIGTSGAKNIQYFGAGTRLSVL.

The V and J genes are TRBV28 and TRBJ2-7, with D perhaps matching TRBD2 (6 bases). The germline CDR1 and CDR2 sequences are MDHEN and SYDVKM. The V end was cut by 3 bases, the J end by 4 bases, with 16 bases between. The CDR3 is made up of 15 amino acids. The CDR3 coding sequence is TGTGCCAGCAGTTTGGGGGGAGGTCTATTGTACGAGCAGTACTTC. Translating it yields CASSLGGGLLYEQYF.

The CDR3 reads CASSLRGLAYEQYF. CDR3 sequence (DNA): TGTGCCAGCAGTTTGCGGGGACTAGCCTACGAGCAGTACTTC. The chain uses TRBV28 and TRBJ2-7; 8 positions agree with TRBD2. The V segment lost 3 bases and the J segment 2 bases; nucleotides outside the gene matches: 3. CDR3 length equals 14 residues. CDR1 is MDHEN and CDR2 is SYDVKM in the germline V gene.

The chain couples TRBV25-1 to TRBJ2-2; TRBD2 aligns across 11 bases. J was trimmed by 4 bases and V by 4 bases; bases with no gene match: 5. Germline V CDR1 and CDR2: MGHDK, SYGVNS. The CDR3 sequence is 16 residues long. The CDR3 spells CASSALAGVGTGELFF. The CDR3, as DNA: TGTGCCAGCAGTGCACTAGCGGGAGTCGGCACCGGGGAGCTGTTTTTT.

This clone occurred once. The J gene is TRBJ1-5, the V gene TRBV19; 9 bases align to TRBD1. V lost 9 bases to trimming and J lost 2 bases; unmatched junction nucleotides: 14. Germline CDR1 is LNHDA and CDR2 is SQIVND (reference sequence). CDR3 length: 17 residues. For the CDR3, the DNA is TGTGCCAGCCGTGACGCACAGGGGGCTGGCGGCAATCAGCCCCAGCATTTT. Translation: CASRDAQGAGGNQPQHF.

This clone occurred once. The chain is built from TRBV21-1 and TRBJ1-2; no check of the table's D call, TRBD1, against the DNA was made. TRBV21-1 is given as a pseudogene. The length of the CDR3 is 15 residues. CDR3 sequence: CASSPCAGGPYGYTF. In DNA form, the CDR3 reads TGTGCCAGCAGCCCCTGCGCAGGGGGGCCCTATGGCTACACCTTC.

This rearrangement joins TRBV27 to TRBJ2-7; D uncertain. The CDR3 is 13 residues long. V was trimmed by 6 bases and J by 2 bases, leaving 11 bases between them. Germline loops: CDR1 MNHEY, CDR2 SMNVEV (reference sequence). The CDR3 protein is CASSGRGTYEQYF. The CDR3 coding sequence is TGTGCCAGCAGCGGTCGTGGAACCTACGAGCAGTACTTC.

The J gene is TRBJ2-2, the V gene TRBV5-4, with 9 nucleotides matching TRBD2. CDR1 is SGHNT and CDR2 is YYREEE in the germline V gene (reference sequence). V shed 0 bases, J shed 7 bases, and the junction held 10 bases outside the gene matches. The CDR3 has 17 residues. CDR3 DNA sequence: TGTGCCAGCAGCTTGGCTGCTAGAGCGGGAGGAATCGGGGAGCTGTTTTTT. Its protein product is CASSLAARAGGIGELFF.

The chain recombines TRBV28 with TRBJ1-4; 8 nucleotides match TRBD1. Losses at the gene ends were 4 bases for V and 8 bases for J; bases not matched to a gene: 9. This CDR3 spans 15 amino acids. The germline V gene has CDR1 MDHEN and CDR2 SYDVKM. CDR3: CASSSQDRVGEKLFF. CDR3 bases: TGTGCCAGCAGTTCACAGGACAGGGTAGGGGAAAAACTGTTTTTT.

The CDR3 reads CASSWDRPTDTQYF. The CDR3 DNA is TGTGCCAGCAGCTGGGACAGACCCACAGATACGCAGTATTTT. J is TRBJ2-3 and V is TRBV25-1; 7 nucleotides align to TRBD1. V dropped 6 bases and J dropped 2; count of bases not matched to a gene: 5. Germline CDR1 is MGHDK and CDR2 is SYGVNS. The CDR3 covers 14 residues.

A single count supports this clone. This chain connects TRBV12-3 or TRBV12-4 to TRBJ2-1; the match to TRBD2 covers 11 bases. The CDR3 length is 11 residues. J was trimmed by 12 bases and V by 6 bases; bases with no gene match: 1. The CDR3 region has the DNA TGTGCCAGCAGCCTAGCGGGGGGGCAGTTCTTC. The encoded protein is CASSLAGGQFF.

The CDR3 coding sequence is TGCGCCAGCAGTGAGTCCTCGGCTTGGGGAGATACGCAGTATTTT. The encoded protein is CASSESSAWGDTQYF. This chain connects TRBV10-1 to TRBJ2-3, with D unclear. V lost 0 bases to trimming and J lost 5 bases, with 12 bases between them. This CDR3 is built from 15 residues. Germline V CDR1 and CDR2: WNHNN, SYGVQD (reference sequence).

This clone was counted a single time. The gene calls are TRBV27 and TRBJ2-5, with TRBD2 identical over 8 bases. Germline trimming cut 4 bases from V and 2 bases from J; bases unmatched to any gene: 9. Germline V gives CDR1 MNHEY, CDR2 SMNVEV (reference sequence). The CDR3 runs 16 residues. CDR3 protein: CASSYLAGKAQETQYF. CDR3 bases: TGTGCCAGCAGTTACCTAGCGGGTAAAGCTCAAGAGACCCAGTACTTC.

This sequence joins TRBV9 and TRBJ1-4; possibly TRBD1 for D (6 bases). Germline CDR1 and CDR2: SGDLS and YYNGEE. The V end lost 2 bases, the J end lost 4 bases, and 15 bases lay between the germline ends. The CDR3 length is 16 residues. The CDR3 here is CASSVGGGRDNEKLFF. Here the CDR3 DNA reads TGTGCCAGCAGCGTTGGCGGGGGCAGGGATAATGAAAAACTGTTTTTT.